This is a list of T cell receptor beta chains from one sample in a study of T-cell memory formation after mild COVID-19. TCRdb passed the 5' RACE reads through MiXCR, listing each CDR3 protein once. This table holds 580,000 or so distinct CDR3 sequences, approximately 15% found once. The specimen was PBMCs or a T cell subset sorted from them (not recorded which). These receptors all come from an adult woman who had mild COVID-19 (a few samples of this study predate the infection). Cell type and time point are not known. Both conserved end residues are part of each CDR3. A D gene is named only where the DNA matches it firmly. For some rows the clone size is stated as once, few or many, or as a class when expanded; others skip it.

TRBV5-6	TRBJ2-7	-	TRBD1	TGTGCCAGCAGCGGACCTACAGGGGAACACGAGCAGTACTTC	CASSGPTGEHEQYF
TRBV12-3/TRBV12-4	TRBJ1-2	-	-	TGTGCCAGCAGTTTGGACCATCTAAGTACTAGAGGCGGCTACACCTTC	CASSLDHLSTRGGYTF
TRBV30	TRBJ2-3	-	TRBD2	TGTGCCTGGAGCCCGACTAGCGGGGGGCGTGTGGCAGATACGCAGTATTTT	CAWSPTSGGRVADTQYF
TRBV5-5	TRBJ2-5	-	-	TGTGCCAGCAGCCCGACAGGCAGACACGAGACCCAGTACTTC	CASSPTGRHETQYF
TRBV7-3	TRBJ2-3	-	TRBD2	TGTGCCAGCAGCCTAAGCGGGGGCATTGGGACAGATACGCAGTATTTT	CASSLSGGIGTDTQYF
TRBV6-1	TRBJ1-2	-	-	TGTGCCAGCAGTGAAGTAGCGGGGCAAGGCTACACCTTC	CASSEVAGQGYTF
TRBV5-1	TRBJ2-7	few	TRBD2	TGCGCCAGCAGCTTACGCCTAGCGGGTTACGAGCAGTACTTC	CASSLRLAGYEQYF
TRBV7-2	TRBJ2-3	-	-	TGTGCCAGCAGCTTAAACGGGGGGCGAATGACAGATACGCAGTATTTT	CASSLNGGRMTDTQYF
TRBV7-9	TRBJ2-6	few	-	TGTGCCAGCAGCCCCCATCTTCACTCTGGGGCCAACGTCCTGACTTTC	CASSPHLHSGANVLTF
TRBV16	TRBJ2-1	few	-	TGTGCCAGCAGCCAATCGAAGATTGGCGGGGCGCGGCAGTTCTTC	CASSQSKIGGARQFF
TRBV5-1	TRBJ2-7	-	-	TGCGCCAGCAGAGGAGCCGGGGCAGGCTACGAGCAGTACTTC	CASRGAGAGYEQYF
TRBV5-6	TRBJ2-7	-	-	TGTGCCAGCAGTCTGGCGGAGGGGGCAATAGGCGAGCAGTACTTC	CASSLAEGAIGEQYF
TRBV6-5	TRBJ2-2	-	TRBD1	TGTGCCAGCAGTTACGATATACAGGGGGCGCGAACCGGGGAGCTGTTTTTT	CASSYDIQGARTGELFF
TRBV7-7	TRBJ2-5	-	TRBD2	TGTGCCAGCAGCCCCACTAGCGGGGGGCACCAAGAGACCCAGTACTTC	CASSPTSGGHQETQYF
TRBV5-1	TRBJ1-6	few	TRBD1	TGCGCCAGCAGCATAGGGGACAGCGGGAATTCACCCCTCCACTTT	CASSIGDSGNSPLHF
TRBV5-1	TRBJ2-3	few	-	TGCGCCAGCAGCTTGGATGGGAAAAAGAGAACAGATACGCAGTATTTT	CASSLDGKKRTDTQYF
TRBV4-1	TRBJ2-3	-	-	TGCGCCAGCAGCCAAGAAGGTCCAGATACGCAGTATTTT	CASSQEGPDTQYF
TRBV4-1	TRBJ2-7	many	-	TGCGCCAGCAGCCTCGAAAGGGCCCCCTACGAGCAGTACTTC	CASSLERAPYEQYF
TRBV9	TRBJ1-2	-	-	TGTGCCAGCAGCGTCTCGCAGGGGAGCTATGGCTACACCTTC	CASSVSQGSYGYTF
TRBV12-3/TRBV12-4	TRBJ2-5	many	-	TGTGCCAGCAGTCCACGGTCCAAGGTGGGGGAGACCCAGTACTTC	CASSPRSKVGETQYF
TRBV12-3/TRBV12-4	TRBJ2-1	-	-	TGTGCCAGCAGTTTTAAGGGGCAGGATGAGCAGTTCTTC	CASSFKGQDEQFF
TRBV5-1	TRBJ2-3	few	-	TGCGCCAGCAGCTCCGAACTCACGCAGTATTTT	CASSSELTQYF
TRBV6-6	TRBJ2-7	few	-	TGTGCCAGCAGGGACGACAGGATTTCGTACGAGCAGTACTTC	CASRDDRISYEQYF
TRBV5-1	TRBJ1-2	few	-	TGCGCCAGCAGCGGCCGGACAGCTATCCGAGCTAACTATGGCTACACCTTC	CASSGRTAIRANYGYTF
TRBV4-1	TRBJ2-7	few	-	TGCGCCAGCAGCCCCGGCGGCAGAACCTACGAGCAGTACTTC	CASSPGGRTYEQYF
TRBV5-5	TRBJ1-2	-	-	TGTGCCAGCAGCTCCAGTCGGTTCAAAACGTATGGCTACACCTTC	CASSSSRFKTYGYTF
TRBV7-9	TRBJ2-7	few	-	TGTGCCAGCAGCCCAAGGGTCACCTACGAGCAGTACTTC	CASSPRVTYEQYF
TRBV18	TRBJ2-7	-	-	TGTGCCAGCTCACCACCGATCGCCTACGAGCAGTACTTC	CASSPPIAYEQYF
TRBV7-8	TRBJ2-5	few	-	TGTGCCAGCAGTCCGTTGGGATCTGGGACCCAGTACTTC	CASSPLGSGTQYF
TRBV7-2	TRBJ2-5	many	-	TGTGCCAGCAGACAACGAGGGTCCGCGGCCCAGTACTTC	CASRQRGSAAQYF
TRBV7-9	TRBJ1-5	few	-	TGTGCCAGCAGCCCCGACTGGGATCAGCCCCAGCATTTT	CASSPDWDQPQHF
TRBV29-1	TRBJ1-1	many	-	TGCAGCGTCATCAGGGGAACGAACACTGAAGCTTTCTTT	CSVIRGTNTEAFF
TRBV6-1	TRBJ1-1	-	-	TGTGCCAGCAGTGTTTCAGAGAACACTGAAGCTTTCTTT	CASSVSENTEAFF
TRBV12-3/TRBV12-4	TRBJ1-3	few	-	TGTGCCAGCAGCCCCCCGACAGGACGCTCTGGAAACACCATATATTTT	CASSPPTGRSGNTIYF
TRBV3-1	TRBJ2-7	-	TRBD1	TGTGCCAGCAGCCGGACAGGGGGAGAGTACGAGCAGTACTTC	CASSRTGGEYEQYF
TRBV6-5	TRBJ2-1	-	-	TGTGCCAGCCGGGGGTCCTATTACAATGAGCAGTTCTTC	CASRGSYYNEQFF
TRBV3-1	TRBJ2-7	-	TRBD1	TGTGCCAGCAGCCTAGGAGGACAGGGGGTCTACGAGCAGTACTTC	CASSLGGQGVYEQYF
TRBV6-1	TRBJ1-1	-	-	TGTGCCAGCAGTGCCGAACGATGGACTGAAGCTTTCTTT	CASSAERWTEAFF
TRBV12-3/TRBV12-4	TRBJ1-4	few	-	TGTGCCAGCAACGGGGGGTTTTATGAAAAACTGTTTTTT	CASNGGFYEKLFF